These 28 T cell receptor beta chains were sequenced from one sample in a study of blood T cell repertoires in COVID-19. The method was immunoSEQ multiplex PCR; TCRdb's version includes in-frame clones alone and lacks a portion of them. The sample records under 300,000 clones, roughly 80% being singletons. The sample was peripheral blood. The receptors derive from a woman aged 18-29 years with acute or convalescent COVID-19.

The chain combines TRBV12-5 with TRBJ1-1; D is perhaps TRBD1 (5 bases). This CDR3 is built from 18 residues. Trimming took off 4 bases at V and 3 bases at J, with 24 bases between the two ends. Germline assignment: CDR1 LGHNT and CDR2 FRNRAP. CDR3 bases: TGTGCTAGTGGTTCCCAACGCGGAGGGGCGGAGCTCCACACTGAAGCTTTCTTT. Translated: CASGSQRGGAELHTEAFF.

V usage is TRBV25-1 and J usage is TRBJ2-6; TRBD1 agrees at 8 bases. Trimming removed 2 bases from V and 5 bases from J; junction bases left unmatched: 2. The V gene's germline CDR1 is MGHDK and CDR2 SYGVNS. This CDR3 comprises 15 residues. CDR3 DNA: TGTGCCAGCAGTGAACAGGGGGCTAGGGCCAACGTCCTGACTTTC. This encodes CASSEQGARANVLTF. The complete variable domain, with remaining parts taken from reference TRBV25-1 and TRBJ2-6, reads EADIYQTPRYLVIGTGKKITLECSQTMGHDKMYWYQQDPGMELHLIHYSYGVNSTEKGDLSSESTVSRIRTEHFPLTLESARPSHTSQYLCASSEQGARANVLTFGAGSRLTVL.

This rearrangement joins TRBV27 to TRBJ2-1, with D possibly matching TRBD1 (5 bases). This CDR3 is 14 amino acids long. Trimming removed 7 bases from V and 3 bases from J, with 13 bases in between. Germline CDR1 MNHEY, CDR2 SMNVEV (reference sequence). CDR3 DNA: TGTGCCAGCACCCCAGGGTGGGACTACAATGAGCAGTTCTTC. It is translated as CASTPGWDYNEQFF.

This clone was recorded once. CDR3 sequence (DNA): TGTGCCAGCAGCTCCCCCTACAACACTGAAGCTTTCTTT. Protein product: CASSSPYNTEAFF. The V and J genes are TRBV5-5 and TRBJ1-1, with D unresolved. The CDR3 runs 13 residues. The germline V gene has CDR1 SGHKS and CDR2 YYEKEE (reference sequence). V was trimmed by 3 bases and J by 2 bases, leaving 8 bases between them.

The chain links TRBV6-5 to TRBJ2-1; 14 nucleotides match TRBD2. CDR3 length: 13 residues. V shed 8 bases, J shed 9 bases, and the junction held 3 bases outside the gene matches. CDR1 MNHEY and CDR2 SVGAGI come from the germline V gene. The CDR3 nucleotides read TGTGCCAGCGCGACTAGCGGGAGGGGTGAGCAGTTCTTC. This codes for CASATSGRGEQFF.

CDR3 sequence reads: CASSFGTGGKTEAFF. In DNA form, the CDR3 reads TGTGCCAGCAGCTTCGGGACAGGGGGAAAAACTGAAGCTTTCTTT. The V call is TRBV7-9, the J call TRBJ1-1; 11 bases fit TRBD1. This CDR3 has 15 amino acids. Germline assignment: CDR1 SEHNR and CDR2 FQNEAQ (reference sequence). V was pared by 3 bases and J by 5 bases, with 5 bases of the junction left unmatched.

The chain has TRBV4-3 and TRBJ2-3; D perhaps matches TRBD2 (6 bases). V dropped 3 bases and J dropped 2 bases, with 18 bases sitting between them. Germline assignment: CDR1 LGHNA and CDR2 YSLEER. The CDR3 consists of 17 residues. CDR3 bases: TGCGCCAGCAGCCATGGGCGGGAAGTATCCGACACAGATACGCAGTATTTT. It codes for CASSHGREVSDTDTQYF.

The CDR3 DNA is TGTGCCAGCAGCTTTGGGTCGGGGACAGGGTACTTCGAGCAGTACTTC. This translates into CASSFGSGTGYFEQYF. The chain couples TRBV13 to TRBJ2-7; 9 nucleotides line up with TRBD1. This CDR3 is 16 amino acids long. Germline CDR1 reads PRHDT; CDR2 reads FYEKMQ (reference sequence). V trimming: 3 bases; J trimming: 6 bases; junction bases outside the gene matches: 12.

This clone showed up just once. The chain links TRBV5-1 to TRBJ1-1, with D unclear. The CDR3 sequence is 14 residues long. Per the germline V gene, CDR1 is SGHRS and CDR2 is YFSETQ. V was pared by 0 bases and J by 3 bases, with 9 bases between. CDR3 sequence reads: CASSLGEVHTEAFF. The CDR3 coding sequence is TGCGCCAGCAGCTTGGGGGAGGTGCACACTGAAGCTTTCTTT.

The chain carries TRBV19 and TRBJ1-1; possibly TRBD1 for D (5 bases). The CDR3 is 14 amino acids. CDR1 is LNHDA and CDR2 is SQIVND in the germline V gene (reference sequence). Trimming left V 8 bases short and J 5 bases short, with 18 bases between. The CDR3 DNA is TGTGCCAGTCTTTGGGAGGGGACTAGGACTGAAGCTTTCTTT. It is translated as CASLWEGTRTEAFF.

V is TRBV6-5 and J is TRBJ2-1, with TRBD2 matching over 11 bases. CDR1 and CDR2 from the germline V gene are MNHEY and SVGAGI. The CDR3 is made up of 14 amino acids. V was pared by 6 bases and J by 10 bases, with 8 bases of the junction left unmatched. The CDR3 bases are TGTGCCAGCAGGGTAGCGGGAGGGCCTGGAGAGCAGTTCTTC. It yields the protein CASRVAGGPGEQFF.

The chain combines TRBV5-8 with TRBJ2-7, with TRBD2 identical over 11 bases. The CDR3 runs 15 residues. Trimming took 1 base from V and 7 from J; bases not matched to a gene: 7. Germline values: CDR1 SGHTS, CDR2 YDEGEE. The CDR3 DNA sequence: TGTGCCAGCAGCTTGTTTGCTAGCGGGAGGCTTGAGCAGTACTTC. Its protein product is CASSLFASGRLEQYF.

V is TRBV30 and J is TRBJ2-1; D ambiguous. The V gene lost 4 bases and the J gene lost 0 bases, with 10 bases spanning the gap. The CDR3 has 14 residues. The V gene's germline CDR1 is GTSNPN and CDR2 SVGIG (reference sequence). CDR3 in DNA: TGTGCCTGGAAGGCGTGGAGCTCCTACAATGAGCAGTTCTTC. Protein sequence: CAWKAWSSYNEQFF.

The V gene is TRBV12-3 or TRBV12-4, the J gene TRBJ1-2; D call uncertain. The CDR3 loop spans 12 amino acids. V lost 4 bases and J lost 5, with 8 bases in between. This CDR3 reads CASSSGSYGYTF. Here the CDR3 DNA reads TGTGCCAGCAGTTCCGGGTCGTATGGCTACACCTTC.

The sample holds one count of this clone. The chain's CDR3 is CASSFPFDSSGGAYEQYF. CDR3 in DNA: TGTGCCAGCAGTTTCCCCTTCGACTCCAGCGGGGGGGCCTACGAGCAGTACTTC. The rearrangement joins TRBV6-2 or TRBV6-3 to TRBJ2-7, with 10 nucleotides matching TRBD2. The CDR3 totals 18 residues. V lost 4 bases, J lost 2 bases, and 14 bases stayed unmatched. Germline assignment: CDR1 MNHEY and CDR2 SVGEGT.

The chain joins TRBV9 to TRBJ1-4, with D uncertain. Trimming pared 0 bases from V and 7 bases from J, leaving 19 bases between. The CDR3 has 17 residues. CDR1 and CDR2 (germline): SGDLS, YYNGEE. CDR3 amino acids: CASSVGSSGTRGEKLFF. The CDR3, as DNA: TGTGCCAGCAGCGTAGGGAGCTCGGGAACCCGAGGTGAAAAACTGTTTTTT.

This chain uses TRBV2 with TRBJ1-3, with unresolved D. The V and J ends lost 6 bases and 0 bases respectively, with 9 bases between them. Germline V gene data show CDR1 as SNHLY and CDR2 as FYNNEI. The CDR3 has 14 residues. The CDR3 here is CASSDGFSGNTIYF. Here the CDR3 DNA reads TGTGCCAGCAGCGACGGGTTCTCTGGAAACACCATATATTTT.

This clone was observed once. The chain recombines TRBV6-2 or TRBV6-3 with TRBJ2-7; weak D call: TRBD1 (6 bases). This CDR3 has 11 residues. The germline V gene encodes CDR1 MNHEY and CDR2 SVGEGT. Deletions cut 5 bases from V and 5 bases from J, with 7 bases between. CDR3 nucleotides: TGTGCCAGCAGTACAGGGAACGAGCAGTACTTC. Protein sequence: CASSTGNEQYF.

The chain joins TRBV6-5 to TRBJ1-6; perhaps TRBD1 as D (5 bases). V was shortened by 7 bases and J by 5 bases, with 15 bases between the two germline ends. Germline CDR1 and CDR2: MNHEY and SVGAGI. The CDR3 totals 15 residues. CDR3 in amino acids: CASNLGPSNNSPLHF. CDR3 DNA: TGTGCCAGCAACTTGGGGCCGTCGAATAATTCACCCCTCCACTTT.

The chain joins TRBV4-3 to TRBJ2-3, with TRBD2 matching over 14 bases. Per germline, CDR1 LGHNA and CDR2 YSLEER. J lost 6 bases, V lost 3 bases, and 5 bases had no gene match. The CDR3 length is 16 residues. DNA of the CDR3: TGCGCCAGCAGCCACGGACTAGCGGGAGGAGGGGATACGCAGTATTTT. The encoded protein is CASSHGLAGGGDTQYF.

The chain is built from TRBV27 and TRBJ2-1, with D possibly matching TRBD1 (5 bases). Germline CDR1 reads MNHEY; CDR2 reads SMNVEV (reference sequence). This CDR3 is 14 amino acids long. V shed 6 bases and J shed 4 bases, with 13 bases lying between them. CDR3 in DNA: TGTGCCAGCAGACAGGCCCCGGAGTACAATGAGCAGTTCTTC. Its protein product is CASRQAPEYNEQFF.

This chain uses TRBV10-3 with TRBJ2-1; 12 bases align to TRBD2. The CDR3 covers 16 residues. Germline-derived CDR1 and CDR2 are ENHRY and SYGVKD. With V trimmed by 4 bases and J by 6 bases, 7 bases remained unmatched. The CDR3 DNA is TGTGCCATCAGTGGCCTAGCGGGAGGGACGGGCAATGAGCAGTTCTTC. This encodes CAISGLAGGTGNEQFF.

This clone was detected a few times. This chain joins TRBV5-1 and TRBJ2-7; TRBD1 matches 9 bases. The germline V gene has CDR1 SGHRS and CDR2 YFSETQ. The CDR3 has 14 amino acids. V dropped 4 bases and J dropped 5; count of bases not matched to a gene: 7. The CDR3 nucleotides are TGCGCCAGCAGCCCAAGGACAGGGGCCAACGAGCAGTACTTC. It codes for CASSPRTGANEQYF.

The chain joins TRBV29-1 to TRBJ1-4, with D possibly matching TRBD1 (5 bases). The CDR3 length is 14 residues. V was clipped by 4 bases and J by 5 bases, with 14 bases between them. Germline V lookup: CDR1 SQVTM, CDR2 ANQGSEA. The CDR3 loop is CSVAESGGNEKLFF. The CDR3 nucleotides read TGCAGCGTTGCCGAATCGGGGGGGAATGAAAAACTGTTTTTT.

The rearrangement joins TRBV9 to TRBJ1-5; 8 bases map to TRBD1. The length of the CDR3 is 15 residues. Trimming took 0 bases from V and 3 from J; bases not matched to a gene: 2. Germline CDR1 and CDR2: SGDLS and YYNGEE. The CDR3, as DNA: TGTGCCAGCAGCGTAGCGGGACAGGTCAATCAGCCCCAGCATTTT. Translation gives CASSVAGQVNQPQHF.

The CDR3 sequence is CASSHQTLSANGLAGIYNEQFF. The CDR3 DNA reads TGCGCCAGCAGCCACCAAACACTGAGCGCAAATGGACTAGCGGGAATATACAATGAGCAGTTCTTC. V and J are TRBV4-3 and TRBJ2-1; TRBD2 aligns across 12 bases. The length of the CDR3 is 22 residues. The germline CDR1 and CDR2 sequences are LGHNA and YSLEER. V lost 3 bases, J lost 4 bases, and 22 bases stayed unmatched.

The chain uses TRBV27 and TRBJ2-1; 12 nucleotides match TRBD2. The germline gives CDR1 MNHEY, CDR2 SMNVEV (reference sequence). This CDR3 has 18 residues. V lost 6 bases and J lost 3; bases outside the gene matches: 12. CDR3 in DNA: TGTGCCAGCAGCCCTCTCATACGACTAGCGGGAGTCTACAATGAGCAGTTCTTC. This gives the protein CASSPLIRLAGVYNEQFF.

Only a few counts were recorded for this clone. The rearrangement joins TRBV2 to TRBJ1-6; 8 bases line up with TRBD1. From germline, CDR1 is SNHLY and CDR2 FYNNEI. The CDR3 covers 16 residues. Trimming took 4 bases from V and 7 from J; bases not matched to a gene: 9. As DNA, the CDR3 is TGTGCCAGCAGTGCCCGACCGACAGGGGACAATTCACCCCTCCACTTT. It codes for CASSARPTGDNSPLHF.